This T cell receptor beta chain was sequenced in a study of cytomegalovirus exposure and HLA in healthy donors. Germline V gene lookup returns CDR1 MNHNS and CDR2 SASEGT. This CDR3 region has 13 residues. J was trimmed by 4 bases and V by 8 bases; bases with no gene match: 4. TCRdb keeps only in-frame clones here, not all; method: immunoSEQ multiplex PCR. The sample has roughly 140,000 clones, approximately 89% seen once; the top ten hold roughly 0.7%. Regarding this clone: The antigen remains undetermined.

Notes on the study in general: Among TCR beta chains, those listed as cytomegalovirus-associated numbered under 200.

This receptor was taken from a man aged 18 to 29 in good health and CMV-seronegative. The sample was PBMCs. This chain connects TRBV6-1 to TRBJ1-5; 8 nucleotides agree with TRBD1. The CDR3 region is CASQDRENQPQHF. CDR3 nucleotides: TGTGCCAGCCAGGACAGGGAGAATCAGCCCCAGCATTTT.